This T cell receptor (beta chain) was sequenced for a study of human thymus T cells. Notes on the study in general: Blood and thymic repertoires both appeared biased in V and J gene usage. Related research has reported that thymic repertoires overlap highly among unrelated individuals.

CDR3 length: 18 residues. Germline V lookup: CDR1 SGHAT, CDR2 FQNNGV. V shed 2 bases, J shed 5 bases, and the junction held 17 bases outside the gene matches. TCRdb's copy holds only in-frame clones and misses some; the assay was immunoSEQ multiplex PCR. Among 70,000 to 75,000 clones listed, 95% were seen once. Remarks on this clone: Its cognate antigen is unknown.

Resections that were taken during corrective heart surgery supplied the thymus tissue. Corrective surgery for congenital heart defects was being performed on the healthy Finnish infants who were the donors. This chain uses TRBV11-2 with TRBJ2-5, with TRBD2 matching 7 bases. The receptor was isolated from a girl under three years old with a congenital heart defect but otherwise immunologically healthy. Sequencing used thymus tissue. CDR3: CASSLNLRWGGPWETQYF. The DNA of the CDR3 is TGTGCCAGCAGCTTAAATCTTCGGTGGGGAGGGCCGTGGGAGACCCAGTACTTC.